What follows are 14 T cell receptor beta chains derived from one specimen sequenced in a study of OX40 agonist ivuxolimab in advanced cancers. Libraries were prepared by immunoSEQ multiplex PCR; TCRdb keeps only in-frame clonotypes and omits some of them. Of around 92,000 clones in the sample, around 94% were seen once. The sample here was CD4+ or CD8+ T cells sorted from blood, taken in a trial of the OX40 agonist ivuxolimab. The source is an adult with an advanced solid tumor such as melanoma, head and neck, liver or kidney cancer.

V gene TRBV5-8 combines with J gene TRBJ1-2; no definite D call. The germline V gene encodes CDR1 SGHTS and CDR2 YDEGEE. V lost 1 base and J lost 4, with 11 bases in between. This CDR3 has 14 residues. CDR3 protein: CASSLIGQSYGYTF. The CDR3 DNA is TGTGCCAGCAGCTTGATTGGCCAGTCCTATGGCTACACCTTC.

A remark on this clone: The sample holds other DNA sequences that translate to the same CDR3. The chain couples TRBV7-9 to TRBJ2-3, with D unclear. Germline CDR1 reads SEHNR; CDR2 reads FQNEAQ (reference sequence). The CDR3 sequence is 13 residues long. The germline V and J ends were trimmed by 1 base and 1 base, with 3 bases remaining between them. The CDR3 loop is CASSLVGTDTQYF. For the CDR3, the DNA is TGTGCCAGCAGCTTAGTGGGCACAGATACGCAGTATTTT.

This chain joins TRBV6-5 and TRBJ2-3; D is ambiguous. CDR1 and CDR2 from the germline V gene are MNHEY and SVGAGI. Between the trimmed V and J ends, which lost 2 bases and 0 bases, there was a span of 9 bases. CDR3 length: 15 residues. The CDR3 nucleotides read TGTGCCAGCAGTTACGAGAAAACCAGCACAGATACGCAGTATTTT. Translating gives CASSYEKTSTDTQYF.

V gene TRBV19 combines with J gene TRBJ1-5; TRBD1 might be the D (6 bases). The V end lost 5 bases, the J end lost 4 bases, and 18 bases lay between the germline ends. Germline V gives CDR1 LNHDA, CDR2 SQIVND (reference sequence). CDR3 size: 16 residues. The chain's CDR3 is CASSPDRTALNQPQHF. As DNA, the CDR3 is TGTGCCAGTAGTCCTGACAGGACCGCTTTAAATCAGCCCCAGCATTTT. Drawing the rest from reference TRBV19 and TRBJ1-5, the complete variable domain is DGGITQSPKYLFRKEGQNVTLSCEQNLNHDAMYWYRQDPGQGLRLIYYSQIVNDFQKGDIAEGYSVSREKKESFPLTVTSAQKNPTAFYLCASSPDRTALNQPQHFGDGTRLSIL.

CDR3 coding DNA: TGTGCCAGCAAGGTTGGACAGGCCTATGGCTACACCTTC. This encodes CASKVGQAYGYTF. The chain employs TRBV2 and TRBJ1-2; 7 bases map to TRBD1. The length of the CDR3 is 13 residues. V gave up 7 bases and J gave up 4 bases; unmatched junction bases: 6. Germline V lookup: CDR1 SNHLY, CDR2 FYNNEI. Based on the CDR3 plus reference TRBV2 and TRBJ1-2, the full variable domain is EPEVTQTPSHQVTQMGQEVILRCVPISNHLYFYWYRQILGQKVEFLVSFYNNEISEKSEIFDDQFSVERPDGSNFTLKIRSTKLEDSAMYFCASKVGQAYGYTFGSGTRLTVV.

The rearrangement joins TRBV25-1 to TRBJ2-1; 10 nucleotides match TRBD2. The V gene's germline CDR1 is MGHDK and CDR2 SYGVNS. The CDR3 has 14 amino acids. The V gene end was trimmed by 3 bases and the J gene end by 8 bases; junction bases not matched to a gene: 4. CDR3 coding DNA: TGTGCCAGCAGTGACAGCGGGAGGGCCGATGAGCAGTTCTTC. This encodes CASSDSGRADEQFF.

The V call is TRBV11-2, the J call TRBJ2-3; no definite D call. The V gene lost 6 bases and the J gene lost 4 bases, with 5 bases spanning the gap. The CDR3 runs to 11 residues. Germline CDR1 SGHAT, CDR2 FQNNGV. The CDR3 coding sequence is TGTGCCAGCAGGATGGCAGATACGCAGTATTTT. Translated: CASRMADTQYF.

This CDR3 reads CASGRPSPGEQFF. The CDR3 bases are TGTGCTAGTGGTCGACCCTCCCCTGGTGAGCAGTTCTTC. The chain employs TRBV12-5 and TRBJ2-1; no definite D call. CDR1 LGHNT and CDR2 FRNRAP come from the germline V gene. V gave up 5 bases and J gave up 9 bases, with 14 bases separating them. CDR3 length equals 13 residues.

CDR3 region: CAWSAVLSRTDTQYF. The CDR3 nucleotides read TGTGCCTGGAGTGCCGTCCTTTCACGCACAGATACGCAGTATTTT. This chain links TRBV30 with TRBJ2-3; D is unclear. The CDR3 covers 15 residues. V was pared by 1 base and J by 1 base, with 12 bases between. Germline V gives CDR1 GTSNPN, CDR2 SVGIG (reference sequence).

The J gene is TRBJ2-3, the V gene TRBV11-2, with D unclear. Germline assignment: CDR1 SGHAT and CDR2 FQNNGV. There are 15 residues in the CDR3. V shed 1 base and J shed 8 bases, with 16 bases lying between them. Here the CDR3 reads CASSLAPQAWATQYF. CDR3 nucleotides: TGTGCCAGCAGCTTAGCCCCCCAGGCTTGGGCTACGCAGTATTTT.

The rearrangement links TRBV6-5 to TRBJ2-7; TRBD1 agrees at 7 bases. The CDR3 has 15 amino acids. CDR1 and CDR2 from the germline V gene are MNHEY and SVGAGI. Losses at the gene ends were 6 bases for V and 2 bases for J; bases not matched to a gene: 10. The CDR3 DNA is TGTGCCAGCAGACCCCGACAGGGTGGGACCTACGAGCAGTACTTC. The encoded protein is CASRPRQGGTYEQYF.

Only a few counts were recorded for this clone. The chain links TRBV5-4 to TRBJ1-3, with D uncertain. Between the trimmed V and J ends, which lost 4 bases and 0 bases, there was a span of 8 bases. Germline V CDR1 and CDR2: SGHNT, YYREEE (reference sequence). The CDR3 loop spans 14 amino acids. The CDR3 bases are TGTGCCAGCAGCGAAGCTGACTCTGGAAACACCATATATTTT. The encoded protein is CASSEADSGNTIYF.

CDR3 in DNA: TGCAGCGGATCACACAGCTCTGGAAACACCATATATTTT. Protein product: CSGSHSSGNTIYF. The V gene is TRBV29-1, the J gene TRBJ1-3; no clear D. The CDR3 sequence is 13 residues long. The germline V gene encodes CDR1 SQVTM and CDR2 ANQGSEA. V was trimmed by 7 bases and J by 0 bases, leaving 10 bases between them.

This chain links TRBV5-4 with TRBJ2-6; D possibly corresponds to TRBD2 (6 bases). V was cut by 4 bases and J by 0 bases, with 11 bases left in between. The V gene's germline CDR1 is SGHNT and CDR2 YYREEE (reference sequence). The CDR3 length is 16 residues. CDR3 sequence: CASSQGLRSGANVLTF. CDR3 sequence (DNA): TGTGCCAGCAGCCAGGGACTGCGCTCTGGGGCCAACGTCCTGACTTTC.